This T cell receptor (beta chain) was identified during a study of blood T cells in healthy people across ages (dated by TCRdb to the mid-2010s). Background on the whole study: In model experiments, template switching captured about one uniquely barcoded TCR beta cDNA molecule for every two T cells. To avoid experimental bias, donors of different ages were distributed randomly across sequencing lanes. For two donors (one aged 18 to 29 and one aged 80 or older), the study analyzed two additional independent replicas of 1 million unique cDNA reads from the same blood draw. Donors were grouped into four age groups: young (average approximately 16 years), middle-aged (roughly 40), aged (about 60) and long-lived (just over 80). The study measured age-related changes in TCR beta repertoire diversity using deep sequencing normalized with unique cDNA molecular identifiers. Study-level results and caveats: Estimates of total diversity based on one million sequenced T cells were considered lower bounds and underestimates. Because donor CMV infection status was unknown, age-related changes in expanded clonotypes were potentially confounded. As age increased, observed TCR beta diversity per million T cells dropped in a roughly linear way, and a significant reduction was already evident by age roughly 36. The percentage of naive T cells measured by flow cytometry correlated strongly with observed TCR beta diversity. Compared with the aged group, the long-lived group had more naive CD4+ T cells, fewer expanded clones and increased TCR diversity, suggesting age selection. Bulk unsorted PBMC profiling prevented conclusive comparison of naive and antigen-experienced compartments.

Systemically healthy Caucasian individuals from Russia, 35 to 50 in total and aged about 6 to 95 years, were included as donors. Ten milliliters of peripheral blood were collected from each donor into EDTA-treated Vacutainer tubes. Ficoll-Paque density-gradient centrifugation was used to isolate PBMCs, with at least 6.5 million obtained per sample. Trizol reagent was used to extract total RNA from PBMCs, with at least 5 micrograms per sample. For every donor, an aliquot of PBMCs went through flow cytometry to measure the percentages of naive CD45RAhigh/CD27high T cells. The receptor library was made with 5' RACE. Sequenced on an Illumina HiSeq 2500. A second PCR of 7 to 11 cycles was performed with a sample-barcoded 5' primer and a J-beta primer mix. A template-switch 5' adaptor carrying 12 random nucleotides introduced a unique molecular identifier onto each TCR beta cDNA molecule. At least 3 million CDR3-containing paired-end reads were obtained from each sample. First-strand cDNA synthesis was performed from all RNA using the Mint cDNA synthesis kit, with priming by a TRBC-specific oligonucleotide. Following uracil-DNA glycosylase treatment, all cDNA underwent a first 18-cycle PCR with the universal primers M1SS and BC2_uni_R. The authors' analysis ran thus. Each sample was normalized by randomly selecting 1 million high-quality reads, each carrying a distinct molecular identifier. Instead of being binned into consensus sequences, reads that shared molecular identifiers were thrown out. MiTCR, run with a Q25 quality threshold and the strictest error-elimination algorithm, handled CDR3 identification, clonotype clustering and error correction. A nonparametric unseen species model with Euler transformation was used to estimate a lower bound on total TCR beta diversity. TCRdb redid the processing of the public reads, applying fastp at Q25 and MiXCR, and retained in-frame beta chains. For every CDR3 protein sequence, its rows merge into one entry that carries the most common genes and DNA. TCRdb, not the original authors, processed these V and J calls. This sample gives some 730,000 distinct CDR3 sequences in total; roughly 20% of them show up just once. The top ten clonotypes cover roughly a fifth of the sample.

Reading from cysteine to phenylalanine, the CDR3 counts 13 amino acids. Of all the DNA, just the CDR3 is kept, 39 bases in frame from base 1. Compared with germline, V lacks 6 bases and J lacks 4 bases; bases without a gene match: 8. The germline V gene sets CDR1 to SQVTM and CDR2 to ANQGSEA. Comment on this clonotype: The clone's antigen remains unknown. No base-level quality is on record; no much larger clone is a single base apart.

This clonotype originated in a man between 65 and 85 years old in good health. Sequencing used blood. The chain joins TRBV29-1 to TRBJ2-5, and TRBD2 aligns with 7 junction nucleotides. CDR3 sequence: CSVHRGELETQYF. The sequence in DNA is TGCAGCGTCCACCGGGGGGAGCTAGAGACCCAGTACTTC. With the portions outside the CDR3 filled from the reference TRBV29-1 and TRBJ2-5 genes, the complete variable region becomes SAVISQKPSRDICQRGTSLTIQCQVDSQVTMMFWYRQQPGQSLTLIATANQGSEATYESGFVIDKFPISRPNLTFSTLTVSNMSPEDSSIYLCSVHRGELETQYFGPGTRLLVL.